This T cell receptor beta chain came from a study of T cell clonality in common variable immunodeficiency. Study results and caveats: Reportedly, TCR beta sequences from common variable immunodeficiency showed fewer deletions and N-nucleotide insertions. TCRbeta clonality was increased in CVID versus healthy controls. CVID subjects shared fewer TCRbeta clones than healthy controls did. T cell subpopulation sequencing would be needed to explain CVID clonality.

The CDR3 runs 15 residues. The germline CDR1 and CDR2 sequences are SGHVS and FNYEAQ. Trimming at V came to 5 bases and at J to 6 bases, leaving 7 bases not matched to a gene. Ten or more counts support this clone. The antigen remains unidentified. The read halts 3 residues ahead of the CDR3 end, with the missing end drawn from the germline J gene. Sequencing used immunoSEQ multiplex PCR; TCRdb keeps in-frame clones, though not all of them. The sample has fewer than 60,000 clones, none seen only once. Sequencing used peripheral blood mononuclear cells. This chain connects TRBV7-6 to TRBJ1-6, with 7 bases that match TRBD1. This clonotype originated in a person aged 18 to 75 in good health. The CDR3 here is CASSQRRGSNSPLHF. Partial CDR3 DNA: TGTGCCAGCAGCCAACGCAGGGGGAGTAATTCACCC. The whole variable domain, filled in from reference TRBV7-6 and TRBJ1-6, reads GAGVSQSPRYKVTKRGQDVALRCDPISGHVSLYWYRQALGQGPEFLTYFNYEAQQDKSGLPNDRFSAERPEGSISTLTIQRTEQRDSAMYRCASSQRRGSNSPLHFGNGTRLTVT.